This TCR beta chain originates from a study of shared clonotypes between healthy human individuals. Study-wide results and limits: Since donors were few, the genetic and exposure-history diversity represented was limited.

On this clone itself: The antigen remains unidentified.

This was a deep-level run. The assay was immunoSEQ multiplex PCR, and TCRdb's table has in-frame clones only and misses some. The sample lists nearly 500,000 clones; about 82% were seen once. Sequencing input: PBMCs. This sequence was found in a woman in her thirties or forties in good health. Some clones in this sample may be carry-over from other donors' samples.

CDR3 DNA: TGCAGCGTCGGACGGGACAACACTGAAGCTTTCTTT. Protein product: CSVGRDNTEAFF. The chain couples TRBV29-1 to TRBJ1-1; possibly TRBD1 for D (5 bases). V lost 6 bases and J 2 bases, leaving 10 bases between the germline ends. Germline values: CDR1 SQVTM, CDR2 ANQGSEA. The CDR3 covers 12 residues.